A single sample is the source of the 11 T cell receptor beta chains below, sequenced in a study of shared clonotypes between healthy human individuals. Clones were sequenced by immunoSEQ multiplex PCR, and TCRdb holds only the in-frame ones, with some missing. The table includes about 2.1 million clones, 90% to 95% detected once. It was CD45RO-negative cells, positively selected for CCR7, that made up naive CD8 cells, with terminally differentiated effector memory CD45RA+ cells excluded. Material: naive CD8+ T cells from PBMCs. The receptors derive from a man between 18 and 35 years old in good health. Some clones in this sample may be carry-over from other donors' samples.

This chain joins TRBV19 and TRBJ2-1; D not certain. Germline values: CDR1 LNHDA, CDR2 SQIVND (reference sequence). Trimming stripped 8 bases from V and 3 bases from J, with 11 bases between. This CDR3 spans 13 amino acids. The chain's CDR3 is CASHGYNYNEQFF. The CDR3 DNA reads TGTGCCAGTCACGGATACAACTACAATGAGCAGTTCTTC.

The chain employs TRBV6-6 and TRBJ1-2; D is undetermined. Germline CDR1 MNHNY, CDR2 SVGAGI (reference sequence). V was shortened by 2 bases and J by 4 bases, with 8 bases between the two germline ends. The CDR3 sequence is 13 residues long. As DNA, the CDR3 is TGTGCCAGCAGTTACACAGCGGGCTATGGCTACACCTTC. Its translation is CASSYTAGYGYTF.

This chain uses TRBV7-6 with TRBJ2-7, with 8 positions matching TRBD2. This CDR3 comprises 15 residues. Germline CDR1 SGHVS, CDR2 FNYEAQ. V dropped 5 bases and J dropped 3; count of bases not matched to a gene: 9. The CDR3 loop is CASSALAAAIYEQYF. DNA of the CDR3: TGTGCCAGCAGCGCACTAGCGGCTGCCATCTACGAGCAGTACTTC.

This rearrangement joins TRBV25-1 to TRBJ2-3, with D perhaps matching TRBD1 (5 bases). The V gene's germline CDR1 is MGHDK and CDR2 SYGVNS. The CDR3 contains 15 residues. V lost 1 base to trimming and J lost 2 bases, with 10 bases between them. CDR3 bases: TGTGCCAGCAGTGAATCGCTCAGGGCCACAGATACGCAGTATTTT. This sequence encodes CASSESLRATDTQYF.

V usage is TRBV30 and J usage is TRBJ2-7, with D possibly matching TRBD1 (5 bases). V dropped 1 base and J dropped 3 bases, with 16 bases sitting between them. In germline, CDR1 is GTSNPN, CDR2 SVGIG (reference sequence). This CDR3 has 15 amino acids. This CDR3 is CAWSGSPGSLYEQYF. In DNA form, the CDR3 reads TGTGCCTGGAGTGGATCCCCAGGGTCGCTCTACGAGCAGTACTTC.

This sequence joins TRBV27 and TRBJ2-3; D may be TRBD1 or TRBD2 (5 bases each). Trimming left V 7 bases short and J 4 bases short, with 18 bases between. Per the germline V gene, CDR1 is MNHEY and CDR2 is SMNVEV (reference sequence). This CDR3 region has 15 residues. CDR3 residues: CASTKPPVGADTQYF. Here the CDR3 DNA reads TGTGCCAGCACGAAACCCCCCGTGGGGGCAGATACGCAGTATTTT.

The chain carries TRBV7-7 and TRBJ1-1; 9 nucleotides match TRBD1. Germline V lookup: CDR1 SSHAT, CDR2 FNYEAQ (reference sequence). The CDR3 runs 15 residues. The ends lost 5 bases at V and 1 base at J; junction bases unmatched: 5. The CDR3 protein is CASSRWTGENTEAFF. The DNA of the CDR3 is TGTGCCAGCAGCCGTTGGACAGGGGAGAACACTGAAGCTTTCTTT.

This clone occurred once. J is TRBJ1-2 and V is TRBV30, with 9 nucleotides matching TRBD1. CDR3 length equals 21 residues. Germline values: CDR1 GTSNPN, CDR2 SVGIG (reference sequence). Germline trimming cut 6 bases from V and 8 bases from J; bases unmatched to any gene: 34. This CDR3 reads CACHYTGTGISFRGLTWGYTF. The CDR3 nucleotides are TGTGCCTGCCACTATACCGGGACAGGGATTTCTTTTCGAGGTCTTACGTGGGGCTACACCTTC.

This chain connects TRBV28 to TRBJ1-5; no firm D call. The CDR3 contains 14 residues. V was trimmed by 6 bases and J by 5 bases, leaving 14 bases between them. Germline CDR1 reads MDHEN; CDR2 reads SYDVKM. The CDR3 coding sequence is TGTGCCAGCAGGGAAGGGCGGGGTTATCAGCCCCAGCATTTT. Its translation: CASREGRGYQPQHF. The complete variable domain, with remaining parts taken from reference TRBV28 and TRBJ1-5, reads DVKVTQSSRYLVKRTGEKVFLECVQDMDHENMFWYRQDPGLGLRLIYFSYDVKMKEKGDIPEGYSVSREKKERFSLILESASTNQTSMYLCASREGRGYQPQHFGDGTRLSIL.

The chain uses TRBV4-3 and TRBJ2-3; D is perhaps TRBD1 (5 bases). The germline V gene has CDR1 LGHNA and CDR2 YSLEER. With 0 bases removed from V and 2 bases from J, the gap between germline ends came to 12 bases. The CDR3 is made up of 16 amino acids. Here the CDR3 DNA reads TGCGCCAGCAGCCAAGATGAAGGACAACTCACAGATACGCAGTATTTT. Its protein product is CASSQDEGQLTDTQYF.

This rearrangement joins TRBV27 to TRBJ2-7; TRBD2 aligns across 12 bases. The CDR3 is 16 amino acids. Germline-derived CDR1 and CDR2 are MNHEY and SMNVEV (reference sequence). J was trimmed by 3 bases and V by 3 bases; bases with no gene match: 6. CDR3 loop: CASSLLTSGRFYEQYF. CDR3 DNA sequence: TGTGCCAGCAGTTTGCTGACTAGCGGGAGATTCTACGAGCAGTACTTC.